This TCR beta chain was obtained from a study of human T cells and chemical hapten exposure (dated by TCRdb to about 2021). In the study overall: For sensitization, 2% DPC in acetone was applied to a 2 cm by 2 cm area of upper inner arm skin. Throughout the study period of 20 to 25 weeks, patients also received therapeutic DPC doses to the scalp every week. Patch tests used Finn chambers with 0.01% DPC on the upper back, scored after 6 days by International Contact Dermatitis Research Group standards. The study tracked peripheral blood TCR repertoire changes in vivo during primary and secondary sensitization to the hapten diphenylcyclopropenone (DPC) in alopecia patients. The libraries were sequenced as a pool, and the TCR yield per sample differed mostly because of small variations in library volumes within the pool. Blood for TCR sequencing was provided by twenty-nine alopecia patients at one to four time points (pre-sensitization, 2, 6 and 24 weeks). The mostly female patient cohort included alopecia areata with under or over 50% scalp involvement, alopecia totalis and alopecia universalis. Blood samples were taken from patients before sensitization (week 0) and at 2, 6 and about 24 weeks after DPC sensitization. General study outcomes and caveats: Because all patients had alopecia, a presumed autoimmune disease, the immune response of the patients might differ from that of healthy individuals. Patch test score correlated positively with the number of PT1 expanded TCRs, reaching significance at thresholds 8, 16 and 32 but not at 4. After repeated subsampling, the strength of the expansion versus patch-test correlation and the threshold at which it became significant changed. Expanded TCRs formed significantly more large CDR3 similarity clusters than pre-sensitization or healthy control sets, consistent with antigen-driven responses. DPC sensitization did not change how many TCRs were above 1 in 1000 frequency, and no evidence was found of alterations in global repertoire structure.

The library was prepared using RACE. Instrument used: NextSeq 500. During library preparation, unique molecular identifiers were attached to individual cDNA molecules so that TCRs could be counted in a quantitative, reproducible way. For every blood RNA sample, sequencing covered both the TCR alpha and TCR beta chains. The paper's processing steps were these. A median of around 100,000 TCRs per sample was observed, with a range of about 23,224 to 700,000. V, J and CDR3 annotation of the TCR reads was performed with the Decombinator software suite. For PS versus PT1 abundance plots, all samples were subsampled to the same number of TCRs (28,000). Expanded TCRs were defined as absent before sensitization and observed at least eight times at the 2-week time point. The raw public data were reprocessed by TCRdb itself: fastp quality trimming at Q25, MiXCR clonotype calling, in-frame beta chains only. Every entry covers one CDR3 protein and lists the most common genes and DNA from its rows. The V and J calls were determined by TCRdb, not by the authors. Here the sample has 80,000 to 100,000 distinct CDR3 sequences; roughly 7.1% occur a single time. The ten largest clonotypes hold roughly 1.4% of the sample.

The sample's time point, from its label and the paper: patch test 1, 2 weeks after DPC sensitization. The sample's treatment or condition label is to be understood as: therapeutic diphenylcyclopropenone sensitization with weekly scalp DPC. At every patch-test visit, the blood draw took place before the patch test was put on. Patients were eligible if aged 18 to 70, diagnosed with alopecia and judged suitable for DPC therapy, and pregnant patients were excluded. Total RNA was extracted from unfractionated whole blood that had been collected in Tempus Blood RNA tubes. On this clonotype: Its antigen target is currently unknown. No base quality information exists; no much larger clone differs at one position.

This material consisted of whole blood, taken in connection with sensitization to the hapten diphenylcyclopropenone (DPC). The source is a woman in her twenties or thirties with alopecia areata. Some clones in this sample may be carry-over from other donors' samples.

The nucleotides are TGTGCCAGCAGCCCCAGAGACCGGCGTCAAGAGACCCAGTACTTC. This sequence encodes CASSPRDRRQETQYF. The V and J segments used are TRBV3-1 and TRBJ2-5; the D gene cannot be named for sure. The CDR3 numbers 15 residues from cysteine through phenylalanine. The kept DNA is CDR3 alone, 45 bases in frame from the first base. Reading the germline V gene (reference sequence) gives CDR1 LGHDT and CDR2 YNNKEL. V is reduced by 4 bases and J by 2 bases, leaving a spacing of 14 bases between them.